This T cell receptor beta chain was sequenced during a study of blood T cell repertoires in COVID-19. The CDR3 length is 13 residues. Germline assignment: CDR1 SGHNT and CDR2 YYREEE (reference sequence). The trim removed 6 bases at V and 5 bases at J, leaving 4 bases unmatched. Sequenced by immunoSEQ multiplex PCR; TCRdb stores in-frame clones only, minus some. The sample consists of roughly 60,000 clones, about 93% of them appearing once. The gene calls are TRBV5-4 and TRBJ1-1; 10 bases match TRBD1. Sequencing input: peripheral blood. This receptor was obtained from an elderly woman with active COVID-19. CDR3 nucleotide sequence: TGTGCCAGCACCTGGACAGGGGGAACTGAAGCTTTCTTT. This sequence encodes CASTWTGGTEAFF.